Each of the 22 T cell receptor beta chains below was sequenced from the same sample in a study of T cells in tumors after PD-1 blockade. Sequencing used immunoSEQ multiplex PCR; TCRdb keeps in-frame clones, though not all of them. Among tens of thousands of clones listed, roughly 75% were seen once. The sample was PBMCs, taken before anti-PD-1 treatment. These TCRs come from a human donor with basal cell carcinoma.

This chain links TRBV4-1 with TRBJ1-6, with D perhaps matching TRBD1 (5 bases). V was shortened by 0 bases and J by 10 bases, with 13 bases between the two germline ends. Germline V gives CDR1 MGHRA, CDR2 YSYEKL. This CDR3 spans 15 amino acids. The CDR3 DNA reads TGCGCCAGCAGCCAAGAGGGGCAGAGGCCATCACCCCTCCACTTT. Its translation is CASSQEGQRPSPLHF.

The chain combines TRBV9 with TRBJ2-7, with D unclear. Trimming removed 3 bases at V and 4 bases at J, with 14 bases between. The CDR3 consists of 14 residues. Germline V gene data show CDR1 as SGDLS and CDR2 as YYNGEE. CDR3 residues: CASSERYGGYEQYF. Here the CDR3 DNA reads TGTGCCAGCAGCGAAAGATACGGTGGATACGAGCAGTACTTC.

The CDR3: CASSLGTGGHRVDEQFF. CDR3 sequence (DNA): TGCGCCAGCAGCTTGGGTACAGGGGGTCATCGGGTTGATGAGCAGTTCTTC. The chain combines TRBV5-1 with TRBJ2-1; 8 nucleotides agree with TRBD1. CDR3 size: 17 residues. CDR1 SGHRS and CDR2 YFSETQ come from the germline V gene. V lost 0 bases to trimming and J lost 8 bases; unmatched junction nucleotides: 13.

This chain links TRBV18 with TRBJ1-3; a possible D gene is TRBD1 (5 bases). The CDR3 extends over 15 amino acids. Germline V CDR1 and CDR2: KGHSH, LQKENI. V was cut by 3 bases and J by 4 bases, with 13 bases left in between. CDR3 sequence reads: CASSPPGLTGNTIYF. CDR3 DNA: TGTGCCAGCTCACCTCCGGGACTAACAGGAAACACCATATATTTT.

The chain uses TRBV6-5 and TRBJ1-5, with a tentative D call TRBD1 (5 bases). The V end lost 2 bases, the J end lost 8 bases, and 10 bases lay between the germline ends. The CDR3 is 13 amino acids. Germline lookup yields CDR1 MNHEY and CDR2 SVGAGI. CDR3 protein: CASSYEGQEPQHF. DNA for the CDR3: TGTGCCAGCAGTTACGAGGGGCAGGAGCCCCAGCATTTT.

The CDR3 nucleotides read TGTGCCAGCTTAGACAGGGATACCTACGAGCAGTACTTC. The encoded protein is CASLDRDTYEQYF. This chain joins TRBV5-4 and TRBJ2-7; 7 bases line up with TRBD1. CDR3 length equals 13 residues. The germline V gene has CDR1 SGHNT and CDR2 YYREEE (reference sequence). J was trimmed by 2 bases and V by 7 bases; bases with no gene match: 6.

The rearrangement links TRBV5-4 to TRBJ1-4, with D possibly TRBD1 on 5 matching bases. Trimming took 3 bases from V and 1 from J, leaving 16 bases between them. CDR1 and CDR2 (germline): SGHNT, YYREEE (reference sequence). The length of the CDR3 is 17 residues. CDR3 DNA sequence: TGTGCCAGCAGCTCCGGGACCCAACGCGGAACTAATGAAAAACTGTTTTTT. It encodes CASSSGTQRGTNEKLFF.

The chain employs TRBV15 and TRBJ2-1, with D maybe TRBD2 (5 bases). V lost 1 base and J 8 bases, leaving 15 bases between the germline ends. Germline lookup yields CDR1 LNHNV and CDR2 YYDKDF (reference sequence). This CDR3 region has 15 residues. CDR3 sequence: CATSRVQRGGDEQFF. The DNA of the CDR3 is TGTGCCACCAGCAGAGTCCAACGCGGAGGCGATGAGCAGTTCTTC.

V gene TRBV30 combines with J gene TRBJ1-5; D possibly corresponds to TRBD1 (5 bases). Trimming removed 0 bases from V and 1 base from J, with 13 bases in between. Germline loops: CDR1 GTSNPN, CDR2 SVGIG (reference sequence). There are 16 residues in the CDR3. The CDR3 sequence: CAWSVLGRGSNQPQHF. Written as DNA, the CDR3 is TGTGCCTGGAGTGTATTGGGAAGGGGCAGCAATCAGCCCCAGCATTTT.

The CDR3 loop is CASSGGLGGVYNEQFF. The CDR3 nucleotides read TGTGCCAGCAGCGGGGGGCTGGGTGGGGTCTACAATGAGCAGTTCTTC. V and J are TRBV9 and TRBJ2-1; weak D call: TRBD1 (6 bases). In germline, CDR1 is SGDLS, CDR2 YYNGEE. The CDR3 is made up of 16 amino acids. V lost 3 bases to trimming and J lost 3 bases, with 16 bases between them. Full variable domain (remainder filled in from reference TRBV9 and TRBJ2-1): DSGVTQTPKHLITATGQRVTLRCSPRSGDLSVYWYQQSLDQGLQFLIQYYNGEERAKGNILERFSAQQFPDLHSELNLSSLELGDSALYFCASSGGLGGVYNEQFFGPGTRLTVL.

A few counts support this clone. V and J are TRBV24-1 and TRBJ1-2; D gene unclear. Germline lookup yields CDR1 KGHDR and CDR2 SFDVKD. V was clipped by 3 bases and J by 7 bases, with 14 bases between them. CDR3 length: 14 residues. CDR3 sequence reads: CATSDARAGTGYTF. The CDR3 coding sequence is TGTGCCACCAGTGATGCTAGAGCAGGAACTGGCTACACCTTC.

The J gene is TRBJ1-2, the V gene TRBV6-6; TRBD1 matches 7 bases. There are 14 residues in the CDR3. Germline CDR1 is MNHNY and CDR2 is SVGAGI (reference sequence). Unmatched junction bases numbered 5, after V lost 4 bases and J lost 3 bases. The CDR3 region is CASSLAGTDYGYTF. Written as DNA, the CDR3 is TGTGCCAGCAGTTTGGCCGGGACAGACTATGGCTACACCTTC.

The rearrangement links TRBV5-4 to TRBJ1-3; no reliable D call. Germline lookup yields CDR1 SGHNT and CDR2 YYREEE (reference sequence). V was clipped by 6 bases and J by 2 bases, with 9 bases between them. The CDR3 consists of 13 residues. The CDR3 reads CASTPTPGNTIYF. The CDR3 DNA is TGTGCCAGCACCCCTACACCTGGAAACACCATATATTTT.

This chain joins TRBV11-3 and TRBJ1-2; the match to TRBD1 covers 9 bases. The CDR3 sequence is 14 residues long. V lost 3 bases, J lost 6 bases, and 5 bases stayed unmatched. Germline lookup yields CDR1 SGHNT and CDR2 YENEEA. The CDR3 loop is CASSLRGQGHGYTF. CDR3 coding DNA: TGTGCCAGCAGCTTGAGGGGACAGGGTCATGGCTACACCTTC.

This clone was seen only a few times. The rearrangement links TRBV6-5 to TRBJ1-2, with TRBD1 as a possible D gene (5 bases). V was trimmed by 6 bases and J by 3 bases, leaving 17 bases between them. The CDR3 has 15 residues. In germline, CDR1 is MNHEY, CDR2 SVGAGI. CDR3 region: CASRPPQGWDYGYTF. DNA of the CDR3: TGTGCCAGCAGACCCCCGCAGGGATGGGACTATGGCTACACCTTC.

The genes are TRBV29-1 and TRBJ2-5; D gene uncertain. The CDR3 has 13 amino acids. Germline assignment: CDR1 SQVTM and CDR2 ANQGSEA. Trimming pared 5 bases from V and 0 bases from J, leaving 10 bases between. The CDR3 DNA is TGCAGCGTTAGTTTGTCGTACCAAGAGACCCAGTACTTC. Translation: CSVSLSYQETQYF.

The genes are TRBV12-5 and TRBJ2-1; D remains ambiguous. The germline V and J ends were trimmed by 5 bases and 9 bases, with 11 bases remaining between them. This CDR3 has 12 residues. Germline values: CDR1 LGHNT, CDR2 FRNRAP. DNA for the CDR3: TGTGCTAGTGGTGCCCCGTGGGGTGAGCAGTTCTTC. Protein product: CASGAPWGEQFF.

The CDR3 region has the DNA TGTGCCAGCAGATTAGGGGACATTTGGAATCAGCCCCAGCATTTT. Translating gives CASRLGDIWNQPQHF. The genes are TRBV2 and TRBJ1-5, with a tentative D call TRBD1 (6 bases). Germline CDR1 SNHLY, CDR2 FYNNEI. The CDR3 runs 15 residues. Trimming cost V 6 bases and J 4 bases, with 16 bases left between them. Supplemented by reference TRBV2 and TRBJ1-5, the full variable domain reads EPEVTQTPSHQVTQMGQEVILRCVPISNHLYFYWYRQILGQKVEFLVSFYNNEISEKSEIFDDQFSVERPDGSNFTLKIRSTKLEDSAMYFCASRLGDIWNQPQHFGDGTRLSIL.

J is TRBJ1-2 and V is TRBV6-1; 12 positions agree with TRBD1. V lost 4 bases, J lost 8 bases, and 11 bases stayed unmatched. Looked up from germline, CDR1 is MNHNS and CDR2 is SASEGT. The CDR3 sequence is 16 residues long. The CDR3 region has the DNA TGTGCCAGCAGTGCGGTAGGGGGACAGGGGGCATACGGCTACACCTTC. This sequence encodes CASSAVGGQGAYGYTF.

The J gene is TRBJ2-2, the V gene TRBV18, with no clear D. Germline CDR1 and CDR2: KGHSH and LQKENI. This CDR3 spans 15 amino acids. Trimming left V 3 bases short and J 4 bases short, with 12 bases between. The CDR3 coding sequence is TGTGCCAGCTCACCGAACGACGGACGCACCGGGGAGCTGTTTTTT. Its protein product is CASSPNDGRTGELFF.

This clone has just one count. The chain joins TRBV14 to TRBJ2-2; D gene uncertain. There are 16 residues in the CDR3. Germline V gene sequence: CDR1 SGHDN, CDR2 FVKESK. Trimming cost V 1 base and J 2 bases, with 11 bases left between them. This CDR3 is CASSQVAGRNTGELFF. The CDR3 region has the DNA TGTGCCAGCAGCCAAGTTGCAGGCAGAAACACCGGGGAGCTGTTTTTT.

The sample holds a few counts of this clone. The V gene is TRBV7-5, the J gene TRBJ2-1. TRBV7-5 is noted as a pseudogene. The CDR3 is 17 amino acids. DNA for the CDR3: TGTGCCAGAAGCTTAGAGCCCAAGGGTACCGGGTGCAATGAGCAGTTCTTC. Translation: CARSLEPKGTGCNEQFF.